These T cell receptor beta chains were read from a single sample in a study of blood T cells in healthy people across ages. MiXCR, run by TCRdb on the 5' RACE reads, gives a single entry per CDR3 protein. The sample includes hundreds of thousands of distinct CDR3 sequences, roughly three fifths of them seen just once. Input material: blood. Source of these receptors: a man aged 40-49 years in good health. CDR3s include the opening cysteine and the closing phenylalanine or tryptophan. Each record gives: clone size, V gene, D gene, J gene, CDR3 DNA, CDR3 protein. The D gene is left open where the match is weak. The size field is filled for only some rows; it gives once, few, many or a size class.

>NA|TRBV5-6|TRBD1|TRBJ1-1
TGTGCCAGCAGCTCCGTCCGGACAGGGACGAACACTGAAGCTTTCTTT
CASSSVRTGTNTEAFF
>NA|TRBV29-1|NA|TRBJ2-7
TGCAGCGTCTCAATAGGCTACGAGCAGTACTTC
CSVSIGYEQYF
>NA|TRBV3-1|NA|TRBJ1-1
TGTGCCAGCAGCCAATCGGGGCCTAACACTGAAGCTTTCTTT
CASSQSGPNTEAFF
>NA|TRBV28|TRBD1|TRBJ2-7
TGTGCCAGCAGTCGTCGGGACAGGAGGTACGAGCAGTACTTC
CASSRRDRRYEQYF
>NA|TRBV7-2|NA|TRBJ1-1
TGTGCCAGCAGCTTAGCGATCGAGACTGAAGCTTTCTTT
CASSLAIETEAFF
>NA|TRBV14|NA|TRBJ1-4
TGCGCCAGCAGCCCCAGGGGATCCCCAATTAATGAAAAACTGTTTTTT
CASSPRGSPINEKLFF
>NA|TRBV28|NA|TRBJ2-5
TGTGCCAGCAGCCCCCCCCAGGGAGCCGAAGAGACCCAGTACTTC
CASSPPQGAEETQYF
>few|TRBV28|TRBD1|TRBJ1-5
TGTGCCAGCAGTTCTTTTCGGACAGGGGGCTCGCATCAGCCCCAGCATTTT
CASSSFRTGGSHQPQHF
>NA|TRBV28|NA|TRBJ2-5
TGTGCCAGCAGGCCCAACTCAGAGACCCAGTACTTC
CASRPNSETQYF
>NA|TRBV9|NA|TRBJ1-2
TGTGCCAGCAGCGTAGACCAGAGAGCCGGACACACCTTC
CASSVDQRAGHTF
>NA|TRBV18|NA|TRBJ2-3
TGTGCCAGCTCATCCGGGGGTAACACAGATACGCAGTATTTT
CASSSGGNTDTQYF
>NA|TRBV10-3|NA|TRBJ2-6
TGTGCCATGTCCGGGACACGGGACTCTGGGGCCAACGTCCTGACTTTC
CAMSGTRDSGANVLTF
>NA|TRBV29-1|TRBD1|TRBJ2-2
TGCAGCGCAGGGCGGACAGGGTCCACCGGGGAGCTGTTTTTT
CSAGRTGSTGELFF
>NA|TRBV7-8|NA|TRBJ1-4
TGTGCCAGCAGCGGTAGAGATAATGAAAAACTGTTTTTT
CASSGRDNEKLFF
>NA|TRBV7-2|TRBD1|TRBJ2-1
TGTGCCAGCAGCGTGGACAGGAACTGCGAGCAGTTCTTC
CASSVDRNCEQFF
>few|TRBV12-3/TRBV12-4|NA|TRBJ1-2
TGTGCCAGCAGCCGGGACACGGGTAGCGGCTACACCTTC
CASSRDTGSGYTF
>few|TRBV6-5|NA|TRBJ2-1
TGTGCCAGCAGTTACCTGAACAATGAGCAGTTCTTC
CASSYLNNEQFF
>NA|TRBV6-5|NA|TRBJ1-1
TGTGCCAGCAGGGACGGGCCGGACACTGAAGCTTTCTTT
CASRDGPDTEAFF
>NA|TRBV7-2|NA|TRBJ2-7
TGTGCCAGCAGCCCAGCCATGGGCTCTCTCGAGCAGTACTTC
CASSPAMGSLEQYF
>few|TRBV7-2|TRBD1|TRBJ1-2
TGTGCCAGCACCCTCGGACAGGGTCCTTATGGCTACACCTTC
CASTLGQGPYGYTF
>few|TRBV6-2/TRBV6-3|NA|TRBJ2-7
TGTGCCAGCAGTTACTTCAGGGAGCGCACCTACGAGCAGTACTTC
CASSYFRERTYEQYF
>few|TRBV6-1|TRBD1|TRBJ1-2
TGTGCCAGCGCAGAACCTCTACAGGGGGTTGCTAACTATGGCTACACCTTC
CASAEPLQGVANYGYTF
>NA|TRBV11-3|NA|TRBJ2-1
TGTGCCAGCAGCTTAGAGGGCAGAGCCTGGGATGAGCAGTTCTTC
CASSLEGRAWDEQFF
>NA|TRBV4-3|NA|TRBJ1-2
TGCGCCAGCAGACCCCGATTTGAGACAGCTTTCTATGGCTACACCTTC
CASRPRFETAFYGYTF
>NA|TRBV10-3|NA|TRBJ2-7
TGTGCCATCAGTGAGTCTTTGGCCGAAGCGGGCGAGCAGTACTTC
CAISESLAEAGEQYF
>few|TRBV29-1|TRBD2|TRBJ2-7
TGCAGCGTTGAAGATCGCGGGCGGGGGACCTACGAGCAGTACTTC
CSVEDRGRGTYEQYF
>NA|TRBV12-3/TRBV12-4|NA|TRBJ1-2
TGTGCCAGCAGTGGGGGCGCGACAAACTATGGCTACACCTTC
CASSGGATNYGYTF
>NA|TRBV20-1|TRBD1|TRBJ2-1
TGCAGTGCGGAGGGGACAGGGACGGGAAATGAGCAGTTCTTC
CSAEGTGTGNEQFF
>few|TRBV29-1|NA|TRBJ2-1
TGCAGCGTTGAGGGCACCCCGAGGGGATACAATGAGCAGTTCTTC
CSVEGTPRGYNEQFF
>NA|TRBV12-3/TRBV12-4|NA|TRBJ2-4
TGTGCCAGCAGTTTCATGGAAAACATTCAGTACTTC
CASSFMENIQYF
>NA|TRBV28|TRBD2|TRBJ2-5
TGTGCCAGCAGTTTGGCGGGAGCGGCGGGGTTCCAAGAGACCCAGTACTTC
CASSLAGAAGFQETQYF
>NA|TRBV7-2|TRBD1|TRBJ2-1
TGTGCCAGCAGCTTATTTAATCAGGGGGTTTTGCGGGCCTCCCACAATGAGCAGTTCTTC
CASSLFNQGVLRASHNEQFF
>NA|TRBV4-1|TRBD1|TRBJ2-5
TGCGCCACCGGACAGGGGGCAGGAGAGACCCAGTACTTC
CATGQGAGETQYF
>NA|TRBV6-5|TRBD2|TRBJ2-5
TGTGCCAGCAGTTACTCATGGACTAGTCTTCCAGAGACCCAGTACTTC
CASSYSWTSLPETQYF
>NA|TRBV29-1|NA|TRBJ1-1
TGCAGCGTTGGTGACTGGGATAGTAGGAACACTGAAGCTTTCTTT
CSVGDWDSRNTEAFF
>NA|TRBV15|TRBD1|TRBJ1-4
TGTGCCACCAGCAATAGGGGGCCTAATGAAAAACTGTTTTTT
CATSNRGPNEKLFF
>NA|TRBV14|NA|TRBJ2-7
TGTGCCAGCAGCCAGTTTCAACTTGGCGGCGACGAGCAGTACTTC
CASSQFQLGGDEQYF
>NA|TRBV5-1|TRBD2|TRBJ2-1
TGCGCCAGCAGCTCAGACCCGGGACTAGCGGGGGGCAATGAGCAGTTCTTC
CASSSDPGLAGGNEQFF
>NA|TRBV4-3|TRBD2|TRBJ2-1
TGCGCCAGCAGCCCGAGCGGGAGGGAATACAATGAGCAGTTCTTC
CASSPSGREYNEQFF
>few|TRBV7-2|TRBD1|TRBJ2-7
TGTGCCAGCACCTCACAGGGGGCGGGTTACGAGCAGTACTTC
CASTSQGAGYEQYF
>NA|TRBV4-1|NA|TRBJ1-2
TGCGCCAGCAGCCAAGTCCCAAAGGCGATTGGAGGGGCTGAAGTTGGCTACACCTTC
CASSQVPKAIGGAEVGYTF
>NA|TRBV28|NA|TRBJ2-4
TGTGCCAGCAGCCATTCGGTTAACATTCAGTACTTC
CASSHSVNIQYF
>once|TRBV11-3|NA|TRBJ2-2
TGTGCCAGCAGCCCCTCAAGGGTCGGGGAGCTGTTTTTT
CASSPSRVGELFF
>few|TRBV7-2|TRBD1|TRBJ2-5
TGTGCCAGCAGTCGAAGGACAGGGCTTGGTGAGACCCAGTACTTC
CASSRRTGLGETQYF
>NA|TRBV27|NA|TRBJ2-3
TGTGCCAGCAGTCCTAGACCCGCTAGCACAATTTCAGATACGCAGTATTTT
CASSPRPASTISDTQYF
>NA|TRBV4-1|NA|TRBJ2-1
TGCGCCAGCAGCCAAGACGGGCTAGATGCGGGTGAGCAGTTCTTC
CASSQDGLDAGEQFF
>NA|TRBV28|NA|TRBJ2-1
TGTGCCAGCAGTTTCACAGGGTTTAATGAGCAGTTCTTC
CASSFTGFNEQFF
>few|TRBV7-2|NA|TRBJ2-5
TGTGCCAGCAGCTTAGTAGTCCGGGAGCAGTACTTC
CASSLVVREQYF
>NA|TRBV7-2|NA|TRBJ2-1
TGTGCCAGCAGCTTTGTTAGCGGTTACAATGAGCAGTTCTTC
CASSFVSGYNEQFF
>NA|TRBV20-1|NA|TRBJ2-5
TGCAGTGCTAGGGAGTTTTTAGAGACCCAGTACTTC
CSAREFLETQYF
>few|TRBV15|NA|TRBJ2-1
TGTGCCACCAGCAGCCCCGGGTCAGGGATAAGGGATGAGCAGTTCTTC
CATSSPGSGIRDEQFF
>NA|TRBV2|TRBD2|TRBJ2-5
TGTGCCAGCAGTGAAACTAGCGGGACGGGAGAGACCCAGTACTTC
CASSETSGTGETQYF
>NA|TRBV30|NA|TRBJ1-1
TGTGCCTGGGGACAGCCTAGGAACACTGAAGCTTTCTTT
CAWGQPRNTEAFF
>NA|TRBV12-3/TRBV12-4|NA|TRBJ2-5
TGTGCCAGCAGTTTCACGGCAGGGTGGGAGACCCAGTACTTC
CASSFTAGWETQYF
>NA|TRBV11-3|NA|TRBJ2-7
TGTGCCAGCAAAGTCGGCTCCTACGAGCAGTACTTC
CASKVGSYEQYF